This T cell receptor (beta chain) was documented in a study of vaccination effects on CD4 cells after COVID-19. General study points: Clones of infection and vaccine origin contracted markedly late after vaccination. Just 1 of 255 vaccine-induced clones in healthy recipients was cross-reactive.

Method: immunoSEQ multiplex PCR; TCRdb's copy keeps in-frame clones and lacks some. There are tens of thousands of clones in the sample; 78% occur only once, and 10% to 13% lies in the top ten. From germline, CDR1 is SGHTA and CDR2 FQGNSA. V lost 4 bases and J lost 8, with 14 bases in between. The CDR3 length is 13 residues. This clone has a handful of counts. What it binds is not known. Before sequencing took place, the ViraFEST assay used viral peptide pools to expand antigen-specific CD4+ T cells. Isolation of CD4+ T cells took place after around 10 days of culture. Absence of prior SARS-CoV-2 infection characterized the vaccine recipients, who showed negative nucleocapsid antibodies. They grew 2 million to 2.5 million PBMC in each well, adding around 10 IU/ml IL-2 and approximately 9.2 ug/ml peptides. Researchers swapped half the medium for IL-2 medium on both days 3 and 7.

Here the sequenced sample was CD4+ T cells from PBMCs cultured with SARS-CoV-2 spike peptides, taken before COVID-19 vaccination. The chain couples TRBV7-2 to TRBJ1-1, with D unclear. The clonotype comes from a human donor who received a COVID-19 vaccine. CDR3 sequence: CASSYELAREAFF. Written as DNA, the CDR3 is TGTGCCAGCAGCTACGAGTTAGCCCGAGAAGCTTTCTTT. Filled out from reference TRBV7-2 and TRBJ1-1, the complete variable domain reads GAGVSQSPSNKVTEKGKDVELRCDPISGHTALYWYRQSLGQGLEFLIYFQGNSAPDKSGLPSDRFSAERTGGSVSTLTIQRTQQEDSAVYLCASSYELAREAFFGQGTRLTVV.